This entry is about one T cell receptor beta chain. This clone's antigen is unknown. Per-base qualities were not stored, and no clone one base away is much larger. Libraries were prepared through the immunoSEQ multiplex PCR assay. A mixture of 60 forward primers for TCR Vbeta segments and 13 reverse primers for TCR Jbeta segments was used in the multiplex PCR. Amplification of the CDR3 region of rearranged TCR beta genes was performed with a multiplex PCR assay on genomic DNA. On the Illumina HiSeq System, the amplified TCR beta libraries were sequenced as 87-base-pair reads. The published analysis was carried out like this. Across the 700 or so repertoires, a later analysis counted 80 million or so unique TCR beta chains, approximately 10 million of which were shared by at least two donors. To remove PCR and sequencing errors, raw reads were error-corrected and collapsed into unique sequences using a nearest-neighbor algorithm that merged closely related sequences. V, D and J gene segments were assigned by aligning CDR3 sequences to IMGT reference sequences. For a sequence to be retained, a match of at least six nucleotides was required to both a V gene segment and a J gene segment. Rearrangements were called productive when the CDR3 lacked stop codons and stayed in frame with V and J; all others were non-productive. CDR3 was defined by IMGT convention, running from the second conserved V-encoded cysteine to the conserved J-encoded phenylalanine. Sequences without an unambiguous match to a single V gene segment were excluded from the earlier analysis of about 600 of the donors. In an earlier analysis of 450 to 700 of the donors, V segments were called functional above 56.7% productive rearrangements and were called segregating when the between-donor standard deviation exceeded 5%. To diagnose cytomegalovirus status from the catalog of TCR beta chain sequences, a statistical classification framework was built. V and J gene assignment, in a later analysis, came from comparing TCR nucleotide sequences with IMGT/GENE-DB human TR gene sequences. Using the TCRdist pipeline, a later analysis assigned CDR3 sequences along with most-parsimonious VDJ recombination scenarios. In a later analysis, each TCR beta chain was defined by its CDR3 amino acid sequence together with its V-gene family, and reads without a unique V-gene family were excluded. A later analysis removed 592 highly shared, low-generation-probability nucleotide sequences to deal with suspected cross-contamination and a sequencing artifact. In a later analysis, a clonal expansion index was calculated for each public chain from normalized within-repertoire ranks of inferred template counts. In a later analysis, generation probabilities were computed with a VDJ recombination model fitted to out-of-frame rearrangements, and the resulting probabilities were checked against IGoR. Hypergeometric tests were used in a later analysis to score TCR-TCR, TCR-HLA and TCR-CMV co-occurrence, with a repertoire-size bias correction applied to the TCR pairs. In a later analysis, false discovery rates were estimated by permuting HLA or CMV assignments 20 times. A later analysis grouped co-occurring TCRs with DBSCAN, adding TCRdist sequence similarity when clustering within HLA-allele-positive subsets. Co-occurrence clustering excluded repertoires with fewer than 30,000 or more than 120,000 public chains, plus five with anomalous nucleotide sharing. TCRdb's version of the immuneACCESS table is confined to in-frame rearrangements and falls short of the full clone set. An unresolved V gene accounts for under half of the shortfall where checked; the remainder is of unknown origin. V and J calls and clone size are those listed in that table; D and trimming were worked out from the DNA. The table for this sample lists 250,000 to 300,000 clones; roughly 91% of them were counted only once. 1.7% of the sample comes from the top ten.

This sample was included in a study of cytomegalovirus exposure and HLA in healthy donors (dated by TCRdb to about 2017). At the level of the whole study: According to an earlier analysis of 587 of the donors, about 179 million T cells yielded 120 million or so unique TCR beta sequences and around 300 Gb of sequence data. An early release covering about 600 HLA-typed donors comprised 250 to 350 gigabases of sequencing data and roughly 85 million unique TCR sequences. The genetic ancestry cluster associated with self-reported Caucasian donors included about 81% of the 300 to 400 genotyped donors. The study was designed to test whether signatures of past pathogen exposure could be identified by cataloging public T cell receptors. The study used immunosequencing to profile the T cell repertoires of approximately 650 subjects and linked those repertoires to cytomegalovirus serostatus. Along with the approximately 670-subject first cohort, a separate validation cohort of over 90 different subjects was used. To predict cytomegalovirus infection status, the study brought together high-throughput TCR immunosequencing, statistical association of individual TCRs with disease status, and machine learning. A later analysis re-examined previously published TCR beta repertoires from more than 550 donors and added high-resolution HLA genotyping to investigate patterns of TCR occurrence. Rather than using new phenotypic data, the later analysis identified candidate immune exposures from TCR beta sequences and from how often those sequences occurred across donors. To decide whether each TCR beta V gene segment behaved as functional or pseudogenic, an earlier analysis of several hundred of the donors relied on high-throughput TCR beta sequencing. Alongside the repertoire data, information on donor age, sex, ethnicity and CMV serostatus was compiled. Genome-wide SNP genotypes for about three fifths of the roughly 700 donors were used in a later genetic analysis, which treated that subset as a discovery cohort. Every discovery cohort repertoire had been produced on one sequencing platform. Class I and class II HLA loci were covered by the typing at four-digit resolution. Typing coverage differed by locus: A, B, C, DRB1 and DQB1 were typed in about 620-640 donors, DQA1 in 500 to 550, DPA1 in some 610, and DPB1 in just under 480. About five DR-DQ haplotypes were handled as single units for association and clustering because linkage in the cohort was strong. On average, approximately 250,000 unique TCR beta nucleotide sequences were sequenced per donor among a few hundred genotyped donors of the cohort, with 15% to 20% of those sequences being non-productive.

Here is what the overall study found, with its caveats: Because the 87-base-pair reads could not distinguish some IMGT-functional V segments, including TRBV6-2 and TRBV6-3, those segments were excluded. A further reported finding was that TCR beta sequences accurately predicted the HLA-A and HLA-B alleles for most subjects in the first cohort. A later analysis reported that several top co-occurrence clusters appeared linked to parvovirus B19, influenza, CMV and Epstein-Barr virus. In vitro tests confirmed that three of the cytomegalovirus-associated TCR beta chains recognize cytomegalovirus antigens. When HLA alleles, especially DR and DQ, strongly co-occurred, TCR associations were difficult to assign to individual alleles. It was suggested by the authors that the approach could potentially be generalized to other disease states and immunological phenotypes. Compared with the roughly 720-donor mean, donors in an Asian-associated ancestry cluster had fewer N-insertions in productive TCRs, according to a later genetic analysis. Linkage disequilibrium might explain the correlated functional status among segregating V segments, but an unknown experimental factor could not be excluded. A later analysis associated approximately 17,000 TCR beta sequences with specific HLA alleles at a false discovery rate of 0.05. In the study, around 160 TCR beta chains were listed as associated with cytomegalovirus. Compared with equally common non-associated chains, HLA-associated TCR beta chains in a later analysis were more clonally expanded and had lower generation probabilities. A cluster of highly shared sequence variants was judged likely to be a technical artifact of the sequencing pipeline. The classifier was reported to diagnose cytomegalovirus status with high specificity and sensitivity in both the original cohort and the validation cohort. In a later analysis, the rate of TCR association differed among HLA loci, with DRB1 alleles having the most associated TCRs and HLA-C alleles having the fewest. Across donors, most TCR sequences were observed very rarely, whereas some public TCRs were present in many individuals. A later genetic analysis associated a missense DCLRE1C variant with V-gene and J-gene trimming of TCR beta chains, and an independent cohort replicated the association. In this cohort, only TCR beta chains were sequenced, and detectable features were limited by the absence of alpha or paired-chain data. HLA typing was unavailable for some donors at each locus, so association tests used only the typed subset. The presence/absence analyses assumed that sequencing depth was roughly uniform across donors, and that assumption may not be true. A later analysis found that most CMV-associated TCR beta chains appeared HLA-restricted, with HLA associations seemingly driven largely by CMV exposure. Because counts were too low, roughly 17 rarely observed V segments, including chromosome 9 orphons, were left out of the earlier analysis of several hundred of the donors. Broadly in line with IMGT annotations, most TCR beta V segments showed up in productive rearrangements about 87% or about 30% of the time in an earlier analysis of roughly 590 of the donors. Immune exposure information for the cohort was limited to CMV serostatus.

The germline V end is reduced by 7 bases and the J end by 4 bases; junction bases left unmatched: 9. CDR1 MNHNS and CDR2 SASEGT were looked up in the germline V gene. Its CDR3 holds 14 amino acids, cysteine through phenylalanine. Only the CDR3 part of the read is kept: 42 bases, read in frame from the first base. In total, 666 healthy bone marrow donors made up the cohort. All cohort members were sampled while nominally healthy, although unrecorded immune exposures were likely present. The donor was CMV seronegative and belonged to the group of 350 or so seronegative cohort members. A peripheral blood sample was collected from each donor, and TCR beta sequencing was performed on peripheral blood mononuclear cells. The Qiagen DNeasy Blood Extraction Kit was used to extract genomic DNA from the blood cell samples.

Recombination connected TRBV6-1 to TRBJ2-7, and TRBD2 matches 8 of the central bases. This receptor was taken from a girl aged 2 to 10 in good health and CMV-seronegative. Sequences were obtained from PBMCs. The DNA sequence is as follows: TGTGCCAGCACCGGGGCGGGAGGCATTTACGAGCAGTACTTC. The translation is CASTGAGGIYEQYF.